These 18 T cell receptor beta chains came from one sample sequenced in a study of T cells in tuberculosis. After thawing and overnight rest, PBMC were stained with GMM-loaded CD1B tetramer, viability dye and anti-CD3 for sorting. C32 glucose monomycolate from Rhodococcus equi was loaded onto the CD1B tetramers. Profiled with immunoSEQ multiplex PCR; TCRdb holds only in-frame clones, not every one. This sample has approximately 58,000 clones, with roughly 87% found just once. Source material: CD1b-GMM tetramer-negative cells sorted from PBMCs. Receptors originate from an adult woman with latent tuberculosis.

The V and J genes are TRBV18 and TRBJ2-3; no clear D gene. V gave up 1 base and J gave up 0 bases, with 11 bases separating them. This CDR3 contains 16 residues. Looked up from germline, CDR1 is KGHSH and CDR2 is LQKENI. The CDR3 nucleotides are TGTGCCAGCTCACCACTCGTCGCCAGAAGCACAGATACGCAGTATTTT. It encodes CASSPLVARSTDTQYF.

The chain joins TRBV14 to TRBJ2-7; TRBD2 matches at 10 bases. Germline V gives CDR1 SGHDN, CDR2 FVKESK. V lost 4 bases to trimming and J lost 2 bases; unmatched junction nucleotides: 2. There are 14 residues in the CDR3. The chain's CDR3 is CASSRSGRPYEQYF. CDR3 bases: TGTGCCAGCAGCCGTAGCGGGAGGCCCTACGAGCAGTACTTC.

The rearrangement uses TRBV6-5 and TRBJ2-1, with 9 bases that match TRBD2. Germline-derived CDR1 and CDR2 are MNHEY and SVGAGI. V shed 0 bases and J 8 bases; nucleotides not matched to a gene: 5. The CDR3 covers 15 residues. This CDR3 is CASSYSRGGRDEQFF. CDR3 bases: TGTGCCAGCAGTTACTCGAGGGGCGGGAGGGATGAGCAGTTCTTC.

The V gene is TRBV27, the J gene TRBJ2-1; 7 bases map to TRBD2. The trim removed 5 bases at V and 4 bases at J, leaving 8 bases unmatched. The CDR3 has 15 amino acids. Germline V CDR1 and CDR2: MNHEY, SMNVEV (reference sequence). The CDR3 protein is CASSQERGDYNEQFF. In nucleotides, the CDR3 is TGTGCCAGCAGTCAAGAGCGGGGTGATTACAATGAGCAGTTCTTC.

The chain links TRBV4-3 to TRBJ2-7, with D perhaps matching TRBD1 (5 bases). The CDR3 has 17 residues. Germline lookup yields CDR1 LGHNA and CDR2 YSLEER. The V end lost 1 base, the J end lost 1 base, and 17 bases lay between the germline ends. The CDR3 DNA reads TGCGCCAGCAGCCAAGTTGTATCCCAGGGCGAATCCTACGAGCAGTACTTC. It yields the protein CASSQVVSQGESYEQYF.

The J gene is TRBJ2-4, the V gene TRBV10-3, with 7 bases identical to TRBD1. The germline CDR1 and CDR2 sequences are ENHRY and SYGVKD. This CDR3 comprises 15 residues. Trimming took 2 bases from V and 8 from J; bases not matched to a gene: 9. The CDR3 nucleotides read TGTGCCATCAGTGAGCGTAGGACAGGTTTTTACATTCAGTACTTC. This codes for CAISERRTGFYIQYF.

There are a few counts of this clone. This chain joins TRBV30 and TRBJ2-3, with D perhaps matching TRBD2 (7 bases). V shed 5 bases and J shed 8 bases, with 14 bases lying between them. CDR3 length: 12 amino acids. Germline V gene lookup returns CDR1 GTSNPN and CDR2 SVGIG (reference sequence). The CDR3: CAWEGGVRTQYF. The DNA of the CDR3 is TGTGCCTGGGAGGGGGGGGTGCGTACGCAGTATTTT.

This clone has more than one count but fewer than ten. This sample includes further DNA sequences coding for the same CDR3. This sequence joins TRBV28 and TRBJ2-7, with D possibly matching TRBD2 (6 bases). The CDR3 extends over 14 amino acids. Germline V gene sequence: CDR1 MDHEN, CDR2 SYDVKM. The V gene lost 5 bases and the J gene lost 3 bases, with 14 bases spanning the gap. This CDR3 reads CASSPPGTGYEQYF. CDR3 bases: TGTGCCAGCAGTCCTCCCGGGACTGGCTACGAGCAGTACTTC.

This clone has just a few counts. The gene calls are TRBV6-6 and TRBJ2-2; maybe TRBD2 (5 bases). The CDR3 is 14 amino acids. The V gene's germline CDR1 is MNHNY and CDR2 SVGAGI (reference sequence). Trimming shortened V by 0 bases and J by 3 bases, and 5 bases separated the two germline ends. CDR3 amino acids: CASSYSRDTGELFF. The CDR3 DNA is TGTGCCAGCAGTTACTCGAGGGACACCGGGGAGCTGTTTTTT.

The rearrangement links TRBV27 to TRBJ2-1; TRBD1 matches 9 bases. The V and J ends lost 8 bases and 4 bases, in that order; junction bases with no gene match: 15. Germline values: CDR1 MNHEY, CDR2 SMNVEV (reference sequence). The CDR3 loop spans 17 amino acids. The CDR3 sequence is CASASVRTGVGYNEQFF. CDR3 DNA: TGTGCCAGCGCTAGCGTAAGGACAGGGGTGGGTTACAATGAGCAGTTCTTC.

A single count supports this clone. V and J are TRBV6-5 and TRBJ1-4, with unresolved D. Germline V gene sequence: CDR1 MNHEY, CDR2 SVGAGI. The V gene lost 2 bases and the J gene lost 7 bases, with 5 bases spanning the gap. The CDR3 consists of 12 residues. The CDR3 bases are TGTGCCAGCAGTTACCTAGGTGAAAAACTGTTTTTT. Translation gives CASSYLGEKLFF.

This rearrangement joins TRBV7-6 to TRBJ2-2; D may be TRBD1 (5 bases). Deletions cut 2 bases from V and 7 bases from J, with 23 bases between. Germline lookup yields CDR1 SGHVS and CDR2 FNYEAQ. CDR3 length: 18 residues. CDR3 amino acids: CASSLNGDRQGNVGELFF. CDR3 in DNA: TGTGCCAGCAGCTTAAACGGCGATAGGCAGGGTAATGTCGGGGAGCTGTTTTTT.

The chain employs TRBV2 and TRBJ1-2, with 9 bases matching TRBD1. Trimming at V came to 5 bases and at J to 7 bases, leaving 5 bases not matched to a gene. Germline lookup yields CDR1 SNHLY and CDR2 FYNNEI. The CDR3 contains 13 residues. The CDR3 protein is CASSRTGDGGYTF. In DNA, the CDR3 is TGTGCCAGCAGTAGGACAGGGGATGGTGGCTACACCTTC.

The CDR3 DNA sequence: TGTGCCTCCGGGGGGAAAAATCAGCCCCAGCATTTT. Amino acids: CASGGKNQPQHF. The V and J genes are TRBV30 and TRBJ1-5; TRBD1 is a possible D gene (5 bases). V gave up 7 bases and J gave up 4 bases, with 11 bases separating them. The CDR3 has 12 residues. CDR1 is GTSNPN, CDR2 SVGIG, per germline (reference sequence).

This clone was seen once. The chain carries TRBV6-5 and TRBJ2-7, with a tentative D call TRBD1 (6 bases). Germline V CDR1 and CDR2: MNHEY, SVGAGI. The CDR3 is made up of 16 amino acids. V was pared by 2 bases and J by 3 bases, with 17 bases between. This CDR3 reads CASSYGGRHDGYEQYF. The CDR3, as DNA: TGTGCCAGCAGTTACGGGGGCAGACACGACGGCTACGAGCAGTACTTC.

In its sample, this clone was seen a few times. The chain carries TRBV19 and TRBJ1-6; D remains ambiguous. The CDR3 spans 12 residues. Trimming took off 6 bases at V and 9 bases at J, with 9 bases between the two ends. Germline CDR1 and CDR2: LNHDA and SQIVND (reference sequence). The CDR3 here is CASRTDISPLHF. Written as DNA, the CDR3 is TGTGCCAGTAGAACAGACATTTCACCCCTCCACTTT.

This sequence joins TRBV4-2 and TRBJ2-7; TRBD1 aligns across 9 bases. J gave up 5 bases and V 6 bases, and 8 bases lay outside the gene matches. CDR3 length equals 14 residues. Looked up from germline, CDR1 is LGHNA and CDR2 is YNFKEQ. CDR3 loop: CASSTGGRKDEQYF. The CDR3 DNA is TGTGCCAGCAGTACAGGGGGCAGGAAGGACGAGCAGTACTTC.

This clone was recorded only once. The chain carries TRBV5-4 and TRBJ2-1; the D gene is possibly TRBD2 (6 bases). This CDR3 region has 14 residues. V was cut by 0 bases and J by 7 bases, with 11 bases left in between. Germline CDR1 reads SGHNT; CDR2 reads YYREEE (reference sequence). CDR3 sequence (DNA): TGTGCCAGCAGCTTGGTGGTTAGCGGAAATGAGCAGTTCTTC. Encoded protein: CASSLVVSGNEQFF.